This T cell receptor beta chain was sequenced during a study of molecular identifiers for immune sequencing clone quantification (dated by TCRdb to the late 2010s). At the level of the whole study: For a replicate experiment, RNA from around 20,000 or 100,000 naive CD8 T cells was divided into five aliquots, of which four were sequenced. CD8 T cells were used in a methods study to benchmark molecular-identifier clustering-based TCR repertoire sequencing (MIDCIRS) and TCR RNA copy counting. What the work shows at the level of the full study, not this receptor alone: In CMV-specific effector cells, clones with more than 20 RNA copies contained over 98% of molecules, whereas in naive cells such clones contained under 1% of molecules. Highly expanded clone sizes could be underestimated because identical TCR molecules may share a barcode. Spiked-in Jurkat TCR RNA equivalent to a single cell was reported to be detectable even among 980,000 or so naive CD8 T cells. When barcode sub-clustering was omitted, TCR diversity was inflated by chimeric consensus sequences, with chimeras reaching as high as 47%. Modeling estimated about three recovered TCR RNA copies per cell, compared with about 10 by digital PCR, which implies roughly 30% capture efficiency.

On a BD FACSAria II, naive CD8 T cells were FACS-sorted as CD8+CD4-CCR7+CD45RA+ and collected into RLT Plus buffer. Some naive CD8 T cell RNA was split equally between MIDCIRS and a Smart-seq2-style 5'RACE protocol for a sensitivity comparison. Enrichment of CD8 T cells was done with RosetteSep CD8+ T Cell Enrichment Cocktail plus Ficoll-Paque, and ACK red cell lysis came afterward. The library was made by PCR. TCRdb lists the instrument as Illumina MiSeq. Purification of total RNA was performed with the Qiagen AllPrep DNA/RNA kit. Reads from multiple sequencing runs of the same library were pooled before analysis. Under the source paper's analysis protocol: Only reads with exact TCR constant sequence were kept, trimmed to 150 nt, and grouped by their 12-nt molecular barcodes. Reads within each barcode group were sub-clustered using a 15% Levenshtein threshold, and quality-weighted consensus sequences were constructed for each RNA molecule. Non-functional sequences were excluded, and lower-count sequences lying one edit away from another sequence were also excluded. Based on a fit of two negative binomial distributions, barcode sub-clusters having less than 20% of the maximum read count were discarded. The public reads were reprocessed in TCRdb via fastp at Q25 and MiXCR, keeping in-frame beta chains. For every CDR3 protein sequence, its rows merge into one entry that carries the most common genes and DNA. The V and J calls were not made by the authors but by TCRdb's processing. Within this sample are some 41,000 distinct CDR3 sequences, with approximately 18% of them counted one time only. The biggest ten clones account for over 6% of the sample.

This clonotype showed up many times. Its antigen is not yet known. No base quality information exists; no much larger clone differs at one position. Including the terminal cysteine and phenylalanine, the CDR3 comprises 15 residues. CDR3 DNA is the only sequence kept; it has 45 bases, read in frame from the first base. The trim is 1 base for V and 2 bases for J, with a gap of 10 bases between the germline ends. As encoded in the germline V gene, CDR1 is SGHTA while CDR2 is FQGNSA. This chain is built from TRBV7-2 and TRBJ2-3; there is no confident call for the D gene. The TCR comes from a human donor in good health. Some libraries in this study had Jurkat cell RNA spiked in. Sample: naive CD8+ T cells from blood, with Jurkat cell RNA spiked in. The label giving this sample's cell subset or site can be read as: FACS-sorted CD8+CD4-CCR7+CD45RA+ naive T cells. The DNA sequence reads TGTGCCAGCAGCTTAGTTACCGCAGACACAGATACGCAGTATTTT. This encodes CASSLVTADTDTQYF. Outside the CDR3, residues come from the reference TRBV7-2 and TRBJ2-3 proteins, so the full variable domain is: GAGVSQSPSNKVTEKGKDVELRCDPISGHTALYWYRQSLGQGLEFLIYFQGNSAPDKSGLPSDRFSAERTGGSVSTLTIQRTQQEDSAVYLCASSLVTADTDTQYFGPGTRLTVL.